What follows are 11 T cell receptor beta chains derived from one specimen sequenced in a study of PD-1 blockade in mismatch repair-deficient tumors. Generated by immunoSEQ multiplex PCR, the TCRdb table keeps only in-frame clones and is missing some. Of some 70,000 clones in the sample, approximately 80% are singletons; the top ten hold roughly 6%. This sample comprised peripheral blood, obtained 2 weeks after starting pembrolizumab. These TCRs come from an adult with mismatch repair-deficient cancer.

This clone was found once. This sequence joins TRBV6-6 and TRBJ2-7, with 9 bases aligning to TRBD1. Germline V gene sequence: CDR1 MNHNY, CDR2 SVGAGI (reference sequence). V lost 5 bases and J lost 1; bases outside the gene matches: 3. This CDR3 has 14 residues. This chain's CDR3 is CASSPDRGSYEQYF. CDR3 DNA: TGTGCCAGCAGTCCAGACAGGGGGTCCTACGAGCAGTACTTC.

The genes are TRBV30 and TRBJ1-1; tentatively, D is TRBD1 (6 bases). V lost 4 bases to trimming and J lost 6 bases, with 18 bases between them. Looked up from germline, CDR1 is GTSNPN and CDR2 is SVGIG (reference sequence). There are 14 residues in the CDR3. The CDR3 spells CAWTPNRVGSEAFF. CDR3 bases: TGTGCCTGGACCCCAAACAGGGTAGGTTCTGAAGCTTTCTTT.

The CDR3: CASIGFPSYEQYF. In DNA, the CDR3 is TGTGCCAGCATTGGCTTTCCCTCCTACGAGCAGTACTTC. The J gene is TRBJ2-7, the V gene TRBV6-5; D gene unclear. V was trimmed by 7 bases and J by 0 bases, leaving 10 bases between them. The CDR3 length is 13 residues. Germline V gene sequence: CDR1 MNHEY, CDR2 SVGAGI.

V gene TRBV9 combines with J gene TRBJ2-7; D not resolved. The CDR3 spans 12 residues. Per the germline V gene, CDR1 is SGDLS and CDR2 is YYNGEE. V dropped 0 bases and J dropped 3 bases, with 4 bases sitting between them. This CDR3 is CASSVGDYEQYF. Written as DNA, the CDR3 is TGTGCCAGCAGCGTAGGTGACTACGAGCAGTACTTC.

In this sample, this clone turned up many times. The CDR3 here is CASSQHAMGGYTF. CDR3 sequence (DNA): TGCGCCAGCAGCCAACATGCTATGGGTGGCTACACCTTC. This chain connects TRBV4-3 to TRBJ1-2; D is undetermined. Germline lookup yields CDR1 LGHNA and CDR2 YSLEER. There are 13 residues in the CDR3. V was pared by 2 bases and J by 7 bases, with 11 bases between.

In DNA, the CDR3 is TGTGCCAGTAGTCCTGGATTATCTAATGAAAAACTGTTTTTT. Protein product: CASSPGLSNEKLFF. The chain employs TRBV19 and TRBJ1-4, with D hard to call. CDR3 size: 14 residues. The germline V gene has CDR1 LNHDA and CDR2 SQIVND (reference sequence). V gave up 5 bases and J gave up 3 bases, with 10 bases separating them.

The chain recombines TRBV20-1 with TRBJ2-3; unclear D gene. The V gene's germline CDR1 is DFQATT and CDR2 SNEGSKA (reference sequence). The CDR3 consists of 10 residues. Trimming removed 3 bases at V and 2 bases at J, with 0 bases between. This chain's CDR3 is CSASTDTQYF. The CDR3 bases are TGCAGTGCTAGCACAGATACGCAGTATTTT.

The CDR3, as DNA: TGTGCCAGCAGCCCCTGGGGGGGCTCATATGGCTACACCTTC. Residues: CASSPWGGSYGYTF. The rearrangement links TRBV5-4 to TRBJ1-2; possible D gene TRBD1, 6 bases. The length of the CDR3 is 14 residues. Germline CDR1 SGHNT, CDR2 YYREEE (reference sequence). V gave up 4 bases and J gave up 5 bases, with 15 bases separating them.

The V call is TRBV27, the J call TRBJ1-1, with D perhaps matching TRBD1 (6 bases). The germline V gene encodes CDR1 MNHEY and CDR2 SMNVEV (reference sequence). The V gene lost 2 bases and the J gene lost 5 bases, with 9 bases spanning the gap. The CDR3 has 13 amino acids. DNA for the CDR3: TGTGCCAGCAGTTTAAAAGGGGGAACTGAAGCTTTCTTT. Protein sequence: CASSLKGGTEAFF.

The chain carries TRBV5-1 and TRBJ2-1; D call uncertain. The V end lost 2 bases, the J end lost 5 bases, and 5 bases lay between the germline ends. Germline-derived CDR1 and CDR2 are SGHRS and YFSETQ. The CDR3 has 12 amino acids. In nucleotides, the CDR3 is TGCGCCAGCAGCTTAATGAACAATGAGCAGTTCTTC. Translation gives CASSLMNNEQFF.

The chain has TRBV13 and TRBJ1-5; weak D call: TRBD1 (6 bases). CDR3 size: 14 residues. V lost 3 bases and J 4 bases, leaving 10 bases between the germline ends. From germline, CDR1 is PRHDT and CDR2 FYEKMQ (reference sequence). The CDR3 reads CASSFQGRNQPQHF. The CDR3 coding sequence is TGTGCCAGCAGCTTTCAGGGGAGAAATCAGCCCCAGCATTTT.